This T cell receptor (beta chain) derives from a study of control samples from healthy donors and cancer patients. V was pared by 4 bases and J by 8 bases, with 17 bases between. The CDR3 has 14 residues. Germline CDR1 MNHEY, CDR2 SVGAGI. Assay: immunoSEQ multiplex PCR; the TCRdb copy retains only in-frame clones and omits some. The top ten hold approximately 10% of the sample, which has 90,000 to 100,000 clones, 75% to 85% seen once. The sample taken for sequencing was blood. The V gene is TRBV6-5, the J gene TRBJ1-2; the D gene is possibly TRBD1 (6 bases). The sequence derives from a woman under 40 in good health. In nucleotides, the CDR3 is TGTGCCAGCAGTTTAGGACAGCCATCGGGGGGCTACACCTTC. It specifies CASSLGQPSGGYTF.